The rows below give T cell receptor beta chains drawn from one sample of a study of regulatory T cells in long-lasting Graves disease. TCRdb passed the multiplex PCR reads through MiXCR, listing each CDR3 protein once. The repertoire holds 380,000 or so distinct CDR3 sequences, with about 16% as singletons. These same records also appear under a second study, on T cells in Graves' hyperthyroidism and ophthalmopathy.

The sequences come from peripheral blood mononuclear cells (PBMCs), collected at new diagnosis, from a patient treated with antithyroid drugs. These receptors originate from a woman aged 18-29 years with Graves disease. CDR3s include the opening cysteine and the closing phenylalanine or tryptophan. Each record gives: clone size, V gene, J gene, D gene, CDR3 DNA, CDR3 protein. D genes are given only for firm matches. Clone size, where shown, is once, few, many, or a class for clones that have expanded.

size: .
V: TRBV6-2/TRBV6-3
J: TRBJ1-1
D: TRBD1
DNA: TGTGCCAGCAGTTACAAGACAGGGGGCAGGGATGAAGCTTTCTTT
CDR3: CASSYKTGGRDEAFF

size: few
V: TRBV19
J: TRBJ2-4
D: TRBD1
DNA: TGTGCCAGTAGAGCCCCCGGGACAGGGGATGCCATTCAGTACTTC
CDR3: CASRAPGTGDAIQYF

size: .
V: TRBV12-3/TRBV12-4
J: TRBJ2-5
D: .
DNA: TGTGCCAGCACCCGTCAACATAACCAAGAGACCCAGTACTTC
CDR3: CASTRQHNQETQYF

size: few
V: TRBV2
J: TRBJ2-1
D: .
DNA: TGTGCCAGCAGACCCGGAGAAGGCAATGAGCAGTTCTTC
CDR3: CASRPGEGNEQFF

size: many
V: TRBV2
J: TRBJ1-3
D: .
DNA: TGTGCCAGCAGGCAGGGGCACAGTGGAAACACCATATATTTT
CDR3: CASRQGHSGNTIYF

size: once
V: TRBV19
J: TRBJ2-6
D: TRBD2
DNA: TGTGCCAGTAGTCCTCGACTAGCGGGATACTCTGGGGCCAACGTCCTGACTTTC
CDR3: CASSPRLAGYSGANVLTF

size: many
V: TRBV11-2
J: TRBJ1-5
D: .
DNA: TGTGCCAGCAGCTTAGACGAAGCTCAGCCCCAGCATTTT
CDR3: CASSLDEAQPQHF

size: .
V: TRBV11-2
J: TRBJ2-7
D: TRBD2
DNA: TGTGCCAGCTTGGGGTTGCGCGAACTAGCGGGAGTTGAGCGGTACTTC
CDR3: CASLGLRELAGVERYF

size: many
V: TRBV30
J: TRBJ2-7
D: .
DNA: TGTGCCTGCTCCGGGGAAGGGGGCTCCTACGAGCAGTACTTC
CDR3: CACSGEGGSYEQYF

size: many
V: TRBV12-3/TRBV12-4
J: TRBJ1-1
D: .
DNA: TGTGCCAGCAGGGCACCACAGGGTCGCCCTGCTGAAGCTTTCTTT
CDR3: CASRAPQGRPAEAFF

size: many
V: TRBV3-1
J: TRBJ1-4
D: .
DNA: TGTGCCAGCAGCCAAGGGACGGTTGAAAAACTGTTTTTT
CDR3: CASSQGTVEKLFF

size: .
V: TRBV29-1
J: TRBJ1-4
D: .
DNA: TGCAGCGTTGTGACACGAAATGAAAAACTGTTTTTT
CDR3: CSVVTRNEKLFF

size: .
V: TRBV6-1
J: TRBJ2-1
D: .
DNA: TGTGCCAGCAGGGCACAGAACTACAATGAGCAGTTCTTC
CDR3: CASRAQNYNEQFF

size: many
V: TRBV11-2
J: TRBJ2-7
D: .
DNA: TGTGCCAGCAGCCGCGATAGGGGAGCGGGCTACGAGCAGTACTTC
CDR3: CASSRDRGAGYEQYF

size: many
V: TRBV15
J: TRBJ2-6
D: .
DNA: TGTGCCACCAGCGTCGGACGGGACTCTGGGGCCAACGTCCTGACTTTC
CDR3: CATSVGRDSGANVLTF

size: many
V: TRBV5-1
J: TRBJ1-6
D: .
DNA: TGCGCCAGCAGCTTGGGGGAGAGCTCCTATAATTCACCCCTCCACTTT
CDR3: CASSLGESSYNSPLHF

size: many
V: TRBV3-1
J: TRBJ2-7
D: TRBD2
DNA: TGTGCCAGCAGCCAACGTAGCGGGGGGGCGGAGGACGAGCAGTACTTC
CDR3: CASSQRSGGAEDEQYF

size: many
V: TRBV11-2
J: TRBJ2-5
D: .
DNA: TGTGCCAGCAGCCCCGGCGCCAGGCCAGAGACCCAGTACTTC
CDR3: CASSPGARPETQYF

size: many
V: TRBV12-3/TRBV12-4
J: TRBJ1-2
D: TRBD1
DNA: TGTGCCAGCAGTTCGACAGGGAGGTCCTATGGCTACACCTTC
CDR3: CASSSTGRSYGYTF

size: .
V: TRBV6-4
J: TRBJ2-7
D: TRBD2
DNA: TGTGCCAGCAGTCCGGACGGGGGGGGATACGAGCAGTACTTC
CDR3: CASSPDGGGYEQYF

size: many
V: TRBV4-2
J: TRBJ2-7
D: .
DNA: TGTGCCAGCAGCCAGACGGACAGAGGGGAATCCTACGAGCAGTACTTC
CDR3: CASSQTDRGESYEQYF

size: many
V: TRBV4-1
J: TRBJ2-1
D: .
DNA: TGCGCCAGCAGCCTCCTTACGTCGAGCTCCTACAATGAGCAGTTCTTC
CDR3: CASSLLTSSSYNEQFF

size: many
V: TRBV6-2/TRBV6-3
J: TRBJ2-1
D: TRBD2
DNA: TGTGCCAGCAGTCCCCGGGGGGGCTATGAGCAGTTCTTC
CDR3: CASSPRGGYEQFF

size: .
V: TRBV7-8
J: TRBJ1-2
D: .
DNA: TGTGCCAGCAGCTCAAGGGAAGGGTTGGAAAGAGGCTACACCTTC
CDR3: CASSSREGLERGYTF

size: .
V: TRBV9
J: TRBJ2-1
D: TRBD2
DNA: TGTGCCAGCAGCGGACGCGGCGGGGGGTATGAGCAGTTCTTC
CDR3: CASSGRGGGYEQFF

size: few
V: TRBV27
J: TRBJ2-1
D: TRBD2
DNA: TGTGCCAGCAGTCGCCCCCGACTAGCGGGAGACAACAATGAGCAGTTCTTC
CDR3: CASSRPRLAGDNNEQFF

size: .
V: TRBV6-1
J: TRBJ1-1
D: TRBD1
DNA: TGTGCCAGCACTGAGACAGGGACTAAAATAGAAGCTTTCTTT
CDR3: CASTETGTKIEAFF

size: many
V: TRBV2
J: TRBJ2-3
D: TRBD1
DNA: TGTGCCAGCAGGCGGGACAGGAGGGATGATACGCAGTATTTT
CDR3: CASRRDRRDDTQYF

size: many
V: TRBV5-1
J: TRBJ2-1
D: TRBD2
DNA: TGCGCCAGCGGACTAGCGGGGGTCAATGAGCAGTTCTTC
CDR3: CASGLAGVNEQFF

size: many
V: TRBV20-1
J: TRBJ2-5
D: .
DNA: TGCAGTGCTAGAGATGCGCGCTCCCAAGAGACCCAGTACTTC
CDR3: CSARDARSQETQYF

size: .
V: TRBV7-2
J: TRBJ2-3
D: TRBD2
DNA: TGTGCCAGCAGCATCCTAGCGGGAGGTGGGACAGATACGCAGTATTTT
CDR3: CASSILAGGGTDTQYF

size: .
V: TRBV19
J: TRBJ1-1
D: .
DNA: TGTGCCAGTATTTCCCCGAACACTGAAGCTTTCTTT
CDR3: CASISPNTEAFF

size: many
V: TRBV10-3
J: TRBJ2-1
D: TRBD2
DNA: TGTGCCATCAGGGAAACGGGACTAGCGGGAACCCAGGATGAGCAGTTCTTC
CDR3: CAIRETGLAGTQDEQFF

size: many
V: TRBV18
J: TRBJ2-3
D: .
DNA: TGTGCCAGCTCACCACTATCCTACGATACGCAGTATTTT
CDR3: CASSPLSYDTQYF

size: few
V: TRBV19
J: TRBJ2-2
D: TRBD2
DNA: TGTGCCAGTAGTAGGAGGGGAACTAGCGGGGAGATATGGACCGGGGAGCTGTTTTTT
CDR3: CASSRRGTSGEIWTGELFF

size: .
V: TRBV5-1
J: TRBJ2-6
D: TRBD1
DNA: TGCGCCAGCACCACAGGGGAACCTGGGGCCAACGTCCTGACTTTC
CDR3: CASTTGEPGANVLTF

size: many
V: TRBV3-1
J: TRBJ1-5
D: .
DNA: TGTGCCAGCAGCCAAGAGTGGGGGGTGACCCAGCATTTT
CDR3: CASSQEWGVTQHF

size: few
V: TRBV27
J: TRBJ1-2
D: TRBD1
DNA: TGTGCCAGCAGTTTATCGGCAGGGGGCGATGGCTACACCTTC
CDR3: CASSLSAGGDGYTF

size: many
V: TRBV12-3/TRBV12-4
J: TRBJ1-5
D: .
DNA: TGTGCCAGCAGTTTTGCTGGGACCCTCTCTCCCCAGCATTTT
CDR3: CASSFAGTLSPQHF

size: many
V: TRBV2
J: TRBJ2-5
D: .
DNA: TGTGCCAGCAGCGTCCGGCGGGAGACCCAGTACTTC
CDR3: CASSVRRETQYF

size: .
V: TRBV5-1
J: TRBJ1-5
D: .
DNA: TGCGCCAGCAGCTCCCAGACAGTTAGCAATCAGCCCCAGCATTTT
CDR3: CASSSQTVSNQPQHF

size: many
V: TRBV29-1
J: TRBJ2-7
D: .
DNA: TGCAGCGTTACGTCGAGCTCCTACGAGCAGTACTTC
CDR3: CSVTSSSYEQYF

size: .
V: TRBV14
J: TRBJ1-1
D: .
DNA: TGTGCCAGCAGCCAAGTAGGAGGGGGTAACACTGAAGCTTTCTTT
CDR3: CASSQVGGGNTEAFF

size: many
V: TRBV20-1
J: TRBJ1-6
D: .
DNA: TGCAGTGCGCGTGACGGCGGAAGCTCCTATAATTCACCCCTCCACTTT
CDR3: CSARDGGSSYNSPLHF

size: many
V: TRBV11-2
J: TRBJ2-7
D: .
DNA: TGTGCCAGCAGCTTAGATCTGCCAGGGGCCTCCTACGAGCAGTACTTC
CDR3: CASSLDLPGASYEQYF

size: .
V: TRBV19
J: TRBJ2-1
D: TRBD1
DNA: TGTGCCAGTACAAACCGGGACAGGTCCTACAATGAGCAGTTCTTC
CDR3: CASTNRDRSYNEQFF

size: many
V: TRBV24-1
J: TRBJ2-7
D: .
DNA: TGTGCCACCAGTGACCCCCGGAAGGGGGTCGAGCAGTACTTC
CDR3: CATSDPRKGVEQYF

size: few
V: TRBV5-4
J: TRBJ2-2
D: TRBD2
DNA: TGTGCCAGCAGCTTGGGGCTAGCGGATAACACCGGGGAGCTGTTTTTT
CDR3: CASSLGLADNTGELFF

size: .
V: TRBV11-2
J: TRBJ1-1
D: TRBD1
DNA: TGTGCCAGCAGCTTCTGGACAGGCCGGGTGGGAGCTTTCTTT
CDR3: CASSFWTGRVGAFF

size: few
V: TRBV6-1
J: TRBJ2-7
D: .
DNA: TGTGCCAGCAGGTCGGTTGGGGGAGACTCCTACGAGCAGTACTTC
CDR3: CASRSVGGDSYEQYF

size: many
V: TRBV3-1
J: TRBJ2-4
D: TRBD2
DNA: TGTGCCAGCAGCCGAGGTAGCGGGGGAAACATTCAGTACTTC
CDR3: CASSRGSGGNIQYF

size: few
V: TRBV5-1
J: TRBJ2-3
D: TRBD2
DNA: TGTGCCAGCAGCGCGTGGGCTAGCGGTGTAACAGATACGCAGTATTTT
CDR3: CASSAWASGVTDTQYF

size: many
V: TRBV28
J: TRBJ2-3
D: .
DNA: TGTGCCAGCAGGGACGTTAGCACAGATACGCAGTATTTT
CDR3: CASRDVSTDTQYF

size: many
V: TRBV6-1
J: TRBJ2-7
D: .
DNA: TGTGCCAGCAGTGAAGGAAGGGGAACCACCGACTACGAGCAGTACTTC
CDR3: CASSEGRGTTDYEQYF

size: many
V: TRBV6-1
J: TRBJ2-5
D: TRBD1
DNA: TGTGCCAGGCAAACGGGACAGGGACAAGAGACCCAGTACTTC
CDR3: CARQTGQGQETQYF

size: .
V: TRBV4-2
J: TRBJ2-7
D: TRBD1
DNA: TGTGCCAGCAGCCAAGGCCCCGGGACAGGGGAGTACGAGCAGTACTTC
CDR3: CASSQGPGTGEYEQYF

size: many
V: TRBV29-1
J: TRBJ2-1
D: .
DNA: TGCAGCGCCGCTGGGGGCTACAATGAGCAGTTCTTC
CDR3: CSAAGGYNEQFF